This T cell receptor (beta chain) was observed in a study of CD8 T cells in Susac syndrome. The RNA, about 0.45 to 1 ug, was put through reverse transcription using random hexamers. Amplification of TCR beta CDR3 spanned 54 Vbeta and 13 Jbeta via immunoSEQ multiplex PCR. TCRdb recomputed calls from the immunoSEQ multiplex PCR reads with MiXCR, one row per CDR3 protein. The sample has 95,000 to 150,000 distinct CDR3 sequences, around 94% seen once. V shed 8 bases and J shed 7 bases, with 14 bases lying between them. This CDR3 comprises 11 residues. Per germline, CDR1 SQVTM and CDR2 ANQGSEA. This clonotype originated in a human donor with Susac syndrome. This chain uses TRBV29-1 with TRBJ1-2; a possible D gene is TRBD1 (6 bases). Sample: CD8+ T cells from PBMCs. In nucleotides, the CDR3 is TGCAGCTTCCTGGGGGGCTCTGGCTACACCTTC. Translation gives CSFLGGSGYTF.